A selection of T cell receptor beta chains follows, all from one sample in a study of lymphopenia after photon versus proton radiotherapy. The repertoire was sequenced with immunoSEQ multiplex PCR; TCRdb's copy has only in-frame clones and lacks some. Of tens of thousands of clones listed, about 85% are singletons. The starting material was peripheral blood, obtained from a patient treated with photon-based radiotherapy. The source of these receptors is a man in his forties with gastric cancer. The CDR3 runs from the conserved cysteine through the conserved F or W. Fields, in order: D gene, J gene, clone size, V gene, CDR3 protein, CDR3 DNA. A D gene is named only where the DNA matches it firmly. Clone size appears in some rows only: once, few, many, or a class for an expanded clone.

>TRBD2|TRBJ2-1|.|TRBV6-4
CASSDWTSGGPNEQFF
TGTGCCAGCAGTGACTGGACTAGCGGGGGCCCTAATGAGCAGTTCTTC
>.|TRBJ2-1|.|TRBV5-8
CASSLTGKSVQFF
TGTGCCAGCAGCTTGACAGGGAAGTCCGTGCAGTTCTTC
>.|TRBJ2-3|.|TRBV7-3
CASSLRDVRGTDTQYF
TGTGCCAGCAGCTTACGCGACGTAAGGGGCACAGATACGCAGTATTTT
>TRBD1|TRBJ2-7|.|TRBV30
CAWSADRVYEQYF
TGTGCCTGGAGTGCTGACAGGGTCTACGAGCAGTACTTC
>.|TRBJ1-1|once|TRBV4-1
CASSQALGRAFF
TGCGCCAGCAGCCAAGCCCTCGGGAGAGCTTTCTTT
>.|TRBJ1-1|.|TRBV10-3
CAISESVGRAEAFF
TGTGCCATCAGTGAGTCGGTAGGCAGGGCTGAAGCTTTCTTT
>TRBD1|TRBJ1-5|.|TRBV28
CASSSSPGTGFDQPQHF
TGTGCCAGCAGTTCTTCTCCCGGGACAGGGTTCGATCAGCCCCAGCATTTT
>.|TRBJ2-2|.|TRBV11-3
CASSPGTGFLGTGELFF
TGTGCCAGCAGCCCGGGAACGGGGTTTTTGGGCACCGGGGAGCTGTTTTTT
>.|TRBJ2-5|.|TRBV19
CASSMGLIETQYF
TGTGCCAGTAGTATGGGGCTAATAGAGACCCAGTACTTC
>TRBD1|TRBJ2-5|.|TRBV7-9
CASSPRGRAETQYF
TGTGCCAGCAGCCCGAGGGGGCGGGCAGAGACCCAGTACTTC
>TRBD1|TRBJ2-5|.|TRBV11-1
CASSFAGGEETQYF
TGTGCCAGCAGCTTTGCAGGGGGAGAAGAGACCCAGTACTTC
>TRBD1|TRBJ2-1|.|TRBV7-6
CASSAGTGLNNEQFF
TGTGCCAGCAGCGCCGGGACAGGGCTGAACAATGAGCAGTTCTTC
>.|TRBJ2-3|once|TRBV11-2
CASSFGADQLDTQYF
TGTGCCAGCAGCTTCGGGGCAGATCAGTTAGATACGCAGTATTTT
>.|TRBJ1-4|.|TRBV11-2
CASSLGTLNEKLFF
TGTGCCAGCAGCCTCGGGACCCTTAATGAAAAACTGTTTTTT
>TRBD1|TRBJ2-2|.|TRBV5-4
CASSSYRGQIGELFF
TGTGCCAGCAGCTCATACAGGGGGCAGATCGGGGAGCTGTTTTTT
>.|TRBJ1-4|.|TRBV19
CASSIEFGEKLFF
TGTGCCAGTAGTATCGAGTTCGGTGAAAAACTGTTTTTT
>.|TRBJ1-3|.|TRBV5-6
CASSKITHSGNTIYF
TGTGCCAGCAGCAAAATAACCCACTCTGGAAACACCATATATTTT
>TRBD1|TRBJ1-5|.|TRBV11-2
CASSPGQGSNQPQHF
TGTGCCAGCAGCCCAGGACAGGGGAGCAATCAGCCCCAGCATTTT
>TRBD2|TRBJ2-3|.|TRBV10-3
CAIHSGSPPDTQYF
TGTGCCATACATAGCGGGAGCCCACCAGATACGCAGTATTTT
>.|TRBJ2-7|.|TRBV6-5
CASSKGIYEQYF
TGTGCCAGCAGCAAGGGAATATACGAGCAGTACTTC
>TRBD2|TRBJ2-5|.|TRBV18
CASSDTGTITTQYF
TGTGCCAGCTCAGACACCGGGACTATAACGACCCAGTACTTC
>TRBD2|TRBJ2-1|.|TRBV30
CAWRTSNTYNEQFF
TGTGCCTGGAGGACTAGCAATACCTACAATGAGCAGTTCTTC
>.|TRBJ1-2|.|TRBV19
CASTSINPSGRPEYGYTF
TGTGCCAGTACCAGTATAAACCCTTCGGGACGGCCCGAGTATGGCTACACCTTC
>.|TRBJ2-1|once|TRBV2
CASRPLGFSEQFF
TGTGCCAGCAGGCCCCTCGGGTTTAGTGAGCAGTTCTTC
>TRBD2|TRBJ2-5|.|TRBV6-6
CASKDLAGGAETQYF
TGTGCCAGCAAAGATCTAGCGGGCGGGGCAGAGACCCAGTACTTC
>.|TRBJ1-2|.|TRBV6-1
CASSEGQGPNYGYTF
TGTGCCAGCAGTGAAGGGCAGGGGCCCAACTATGGCTACACCTTC